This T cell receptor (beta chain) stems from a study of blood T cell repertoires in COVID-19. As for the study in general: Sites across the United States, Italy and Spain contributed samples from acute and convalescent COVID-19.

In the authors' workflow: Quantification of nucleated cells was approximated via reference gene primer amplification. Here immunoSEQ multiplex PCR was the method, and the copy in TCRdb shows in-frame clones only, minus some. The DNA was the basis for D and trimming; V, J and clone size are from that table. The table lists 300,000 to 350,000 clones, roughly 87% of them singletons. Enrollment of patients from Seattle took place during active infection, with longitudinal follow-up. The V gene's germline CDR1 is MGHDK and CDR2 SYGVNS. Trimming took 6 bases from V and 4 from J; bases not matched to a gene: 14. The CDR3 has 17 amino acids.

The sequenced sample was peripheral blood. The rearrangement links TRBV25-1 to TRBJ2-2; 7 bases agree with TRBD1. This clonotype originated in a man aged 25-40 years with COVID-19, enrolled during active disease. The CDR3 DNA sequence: TGTGCCAGCAGCCGCAAACCGGGACAGCAAACCACCGGGGAGCTGTTTTTT. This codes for CASSRKPGQQTTGELFF.